This T cell receptor beta chain originates from a study of shared clonotypes between healthy human individuals. Study as a whole: Each donor had three CD4 naive, three CD4 memory, two CD8 naive and one CD8 memory plate. Study-wide results and limits: Since donors were few, the genetic and exposure-history diversity represented was limited.

It was CD45RO-negative cells, positively selected for CCR7, that made up naive CD8 cells, with terminally differentiated effector memory CD45RA+ cells excluded. An even split of each subset's genomic DNA across several immunoSEQ plates was performed. Per the original methods: Junction-only sequences without quality scores came from ImmunoSEQ, so filtering differed. This table comes from immunoSEQ multiplex PCR, and its TCRdb copy is limited to in-frame clones, with some not included. That table is the source of V, J and clone size, and D and trimming were worked out from the DNA. This table holds approximately 600,000 clones, around 96% found once. Points on this clone: Its antigen is still unknown.

Sequenced input: naive CD8+ T cells sorted from blood. The source of this sequence is a woman in her thirties in good health.

CDR3 nucleotides: TGTGCCAGCAGCTTAAGGGACCGATACTACGAGCAGTACTTC. Protein sequence: CASSLRDRYYEQYF. V usage is TRBV7-6 and J usage is TRBJ2-7; D possibly matches TRBD1 or TRBD2 (5 bases each). V lost 2 bases to trimming and J lost 3 bases, with 11 bases between them. This CDR3 has 14 amino acids. The germline gives CDR1 SGHVS, CDR2 FNYEAQ. The variable domain in full, with the rest retrieved from reference TRBV7-6 and TRBJ2-7, is GAGVSQSPRYKVTKRGQDVALRCDPISGHVSLYWYRQALGQGPEFLTYFNYEAQQDKSGLPNDRFSAERPEGSISTLTIQRTEQRDSAMYRCASSLRDRYYEQYFGPGTRLTVT.